The source of this TCR beta chain is a study of cytomegalovirus exposure and HLA in healthy donors (dated by TCRdb to about 2017). Concerning the study at large: In an earlier analysis of some 550 of the donors, 250 to 300 Gb of sequence data and some 100 million unique TCR beta sequences from approximately 180 million T cells were reported. To predict cytomegalovirus infection status, the study brought together high-throughput TCR immunosequencing, statistical association of individual TCRs with disease status, and machine learning. All discovery cohort repertoires had been generated using a single sequencing platform. Of the 350 to 450 genotyped donors, 75% to 85% were placed in the genetic ancestry cluster associated with self-reported Caucasian donors. Rather than using new phenotypic data, the later analysis identified candidate immune exposures from TCR beta sequences and from how often those sequences occurred across donors. Several DR-DQ haplotypes were handled as single units for association and clustering, since linkage in the cohort was strong. In a later analysis, previously published TCR beta repertoires from 500 to 750 donors were re-analyzed and high-resolution HLA genotyping was added so that TCR occurrence patterns could be studied. Donor age, sex, ethnicity and CMV serostatus were collected together with the repertoire data. The aim of the study was to test whether cataloging public T cell receptors could identify signatures of past pathogen exposure. HLA typing included class I and class II loci at four-digit resolution. Typing coverage differed by locus: A, B, C, DRB1 and DQB1 were typed in roughly 620-630 donors, DQA1 in 522, DPA1 in approximately 600, and DPB1 in 472. In a later genetic analysis, genome-wide SNP genotypes for about three fifths of the roughly 670 donors were used, and that subset was treated as a discovery cohort. Along with the approximately 700-subject first cohort, a separate validation cohort of over a hundred different subjects was used. An early release covering over 500 HLA-typed donors comprised 250 to 350 gigabases of sequencing data and 85 million to 100 million unique TCR sequences. The study profiled the T cell repertoires of fewer than 850 subjects by immunosequencing and related them to cytomegalovirus serostatus. Among around 400 genotyped donors of the cohort, an average of roughly 230,000 unique TCR beta nucleotide sequences was sequenced per donor, of which roughly 17% were non-productive. An earlier analysis of around 580 of the donors used high-throughput TCR beta sequencing to judge whether each TCR beta V gene segment behaved as functional or pseudogenic. Beyond this particular receptor, the publication reports: The 87-base-pair reads could not distinguish some IMGT-functional V segments, including TRBV6-2 and TRBV6-3, so those segments were excluded. CMV serostatus was the only immune exposure information available for the cohort. The classifier was reported to diagnose cytomegalovirus status with high specificity and sensitivity in both the original cohort and the validation cohort. Because HLA typing was unavailable for some donors at each locus, only the typed subset was used in association tests. The earlier analysis of around 600 of the donors excluded approximately 17 rarely observed V segments, including chromosome 9 orphons, because counts were too low. A group of highly shared sequence variants was considered likely to be a technical artifact of the sequencing pipeline. While some public TCRs were present in many individuals, most TCR sequences turned up only very rarely across donors. An association between a missense DCLRE1C variant and V-gene and J-gene trimming of TCR beta chains was found in a later genetic analysis and replicated in an independent cohort. In an earlier analysis of 587 of the donors, most TCR beta V segments appeared in productive rearrangements about 90% or about 30% of the time, broadly matching IMGT annotations. In a later analysis, the rate of TCR association differed among HLA loci, with DRB1 alleles having the most associated TCRs and HLA-C alleles having the fewest. In a later analysis, most CMV-associated TCR beta chains were found to appear HLA-restricted, with HLA associations seemingly driven largely by CMV exposure. When HLA alleles, especially DR and DQ, strongly co-occurred, TCR associations were difficult to assign to individual alleles. It was suggested by the authors that the approach could potentially be generalized to other disease states and immunological phenotypes. Three of the identified cytomegalovirus-associated TCR beta chains were confirmed in vitro to be specific for cytomegalovirus antigens. At a false discovery rate of 0.05, a later analysis linked 16,951 TCR beta sequences to specific HLA alleles. This cohort had only TCR beta chains sequenced, and the lack of alpha or paired-chain data limited which features could be detected. A later genetic analysis reported fewer N-insertions in productive TCRs among donors in an Asian-associated ancestry cluster than the roughly 700-donor mean. Sequencing depth was assumed to be roughly uniform across donors in the presence/absence analyses, though that assumption may not hold. Correlated functional status among segregating V segments might reflect linkage disequilibrium, but an unknown experimental factor could not be ruled out. A further reported finding was that TCR beta sequences accurately predicted the HLA-A and HLA-B alleles for most subjects in the first cohort. Compared with equally common non-associated chains, HLA-associated TCR beta chains in a later analysis were more clonally expanded and had lower generation probabilities. In the study, around 160 TCR beta chains were listed as associated with cytomegalovirus. According to a later analysis, parvovirus B19, influenza, CMV and Epstein-Barr virus appeared linked to several top co-occurrence clusters.

As to this clone: The antigen this receptor binds is unknown. Per-base qualities were not stored, and no clone one base away is much larger.

The cohort was made up of around 720 healthy bone marrow donors. At the time of sampling, all cohort members were nominally healthy, though unrecorded immune exposures were likely present. The donor tested CMV seronegative and was one of the 352 seronegative cohort members. A peripheral blood sample was collected from each donor, and TCR beta sequencing was performed on peripheral blood mononuclear cells. The Qiagen DNeasy Blood Extraction Kit was used to extract genomic DNA from the blood cell samples. The method behind the library was the immunoSEQ multiplex PCR assay. For the multiplex PCR, a mixture combining 60 forward primers for TCR Vbeta segments and 13 reverse primers for TCR Jbeta segments was used. The CDR3 region of rearranged TCR beta genes was amplified from genomic DNA by a multiplex PCR assay. The amplified TCR beta libraries were sequenced on the Illumina HiSeq System as 87-base-pair reads. Concerning the study's data processing: In a later analysis, some 80 million unique TCR beta chains were counted across the approximately 620 repertoires, and approximately 9.9 million of these chains were shared by at least two donors. Raw reads were error-corrected and collapsed into unique sequences with a nearest-neighbor algorithm that merged closely related sequences to remove PCR and sequencing errors. To assign V, D and J gene segments, CDR3 sequences were aligned to IMGT reference sequences. For a sequence to be retained, at least a six-nucleotide match to both a V gene segment and a J gene segment was required. A rearrangement was called productive if the CDR3 had no stop codons and remained in frame with V and J, and every other rearrangement was called non-productive. Following IMGT convention, CDR3 was defined as the stretch from the second conserved V-encoded cysteine up to the conserved J-encoded phenylalanine. The earlier analysis of some 540 of the donors excluded any sequence lacking an unambiguous match to a single V gene segment. An earlier analysis of fewer than 650 of the donors classified V segments as functional when productive rearrangements were above 56.7% and as segregating when the standard deviation between donors was above 5%. A statistical classification framework was built for diagnosing cytomegalovirus status from the catalog of TCR beta chain sequences. In a later analysis, TCR nucleotide sequences were compared against IMGT/GENE-DB human TR gene sequences so that V and J genes could be assigned. In a later analysis, CDR3 sequences and most-parsimonious VDJ recombination scenarios were assigned using the TCRdist pipeline. In a later analysis, each TCR beta chain was defined by its CDR3 amino acid sequence together with its V-gene family, and reads without a unique V-gene family were excluded. As a way to deal with suspected cross-contamination and a sequencing artifact, a later analysis dropped 450 to 600 nucleotide sequences that were highly shared and had low generation probability. In a later analysis, a clonal expansion index for each public chain was calculated from normalized within-repertoire ranks of inferred template counts. In a later analysis, generation probabilities were computed using a VDJ recombination model fitted to out-of-frame rearrangements, and the results were checked against IGoR. Hypergeometric tests were used in a later analysis to score TCR-TCR, TCR-HLA and TCR-CMV co-occurrence, with a repertoire-size bias correction applied to the TCR pairs. In a later analysis, false discovery rates were estimated by permuting HLA or CMV assignments 20 times. In a later analysis, co-occurring TCRs were grouped using DBSCAN, with TCRdist sequence similarity added in when clustering inside HLA-allele-positive subsets. Co-occurrence clustering excluded repertoires with fewer than 30,000 or more than 120,000 public chains, plus five with anomalous nucleotide sharing. What TCRdb holds here is the immuneACCESS table cut down to in-frame rearrangements. Part of the clones is not present; checked against another copy, under half of the missing clones reflect an unresolved V gene, and the others are unexplained. V, J and clone size were drawn from that table, and D and trimming were deduced from the DNA. This sample holds 150,000 to 200,000 clones; around 82% were observed only once. Together, the top ten hold 5.7% of the sample.

V lost 5 bases and J lost 4 bases, and the count of bases not matched to a germline gene is 9. From the germline V gene, CDR1 is LGHNA and CDR2 is YSLEER. The CDR3 runs 15 amino acids, cysteine and phenylalanine included. Only the CDR3 DNA stays, 45 bases, in frame from base 1. Sequences were obtained from PBMCs. This TCR was sampled from a man aged 35-49 years in good health and CMV-seronegative. The chain joins TRBV4-3 to TRBJ2-5, and 8 junction bases match TRBD1. The CDR3 loop reads CASSRQGTPRETQYF. The bases read TGCGCCAGCAGCAGACAGGGGACCCCCCGAGAGACCCAGTACTTC.